This entry lists 11 T cell receptor beta chains sequenced from one sample in a study of blood T cell repertoires in COVID-19 (dated by TCRdb to about 2020). Preparation of the library involved the immunoSEQ multiplex PCR assay. TCRdb stores this immuneACCESS table with in-frame sequences only. Part of the clones is absent; in the studies checked, under half of the shortfall reflects unresolved V genes, and no reason is known for the rest. This sample has approximately 93,000 clones in its table, and roughly three quarters of those were observed once. The biggest ten clones account for approximately 9.2% of the sample. Sequencing used peripheral blood. Source of these receptors: a woman aged 80 or older with acute or convalescent COVID-19.

The chain carries TRBV18 and TRBJ1-5; 7 bases agree with TRBD1. After removal of 4 bases from V and 2 bases from J, the junction contained 2 bases not matched to a gene. This CDR3 is built from 14 residues. Germline V CDR1 and CDR2: KGHSH, LQKENI. Here the CDR3 reads CASSLGQGNQPQHF. CDR3 sequence (DNA): TGTGCCAGCTCACTCGGACAGGGCAATCAGCCCCAGCATTTT.

This chain links TRBV9 with TRBJ2-5; D not resolved. V lost 1 base to trimming and J lost 5 bases, with 21 bases between them. Per germline, CDR1 SGDLS and CDR2 YYNGEE. The CDR3 contains 17 residues. CDR3 nucleotides: TGTGCCAGCAGCGTAACTCCTAGACCCCTCCCTGTGGAGACCCAGTACTTC. As protein: CASSVTPRPLPVETQYF. Together with reference TRBV9 and TRBJ2-5, the CDR3 gives the full variable domain: DSGVTQTPKHLITATGQRVTLRCSPRSGDLSVYWYQQSLDQGLQFLIQYYNGEERAKGNILERFSAQQFPDLHSELNLSSLELGDSALYFCASSVTPRPLPVETQYFGPGTRLLVL.

This clone was detected a few times. Within the sample, other DNA sequences also encode this same CDR3. The rearrangement links TRBV7-9 to TRBJ1-2; D not certain. This CDR3 region has 12 residues. Trimming stripped 6 bases from V and 2 bases from J, with 7 bases between. Germline assignment: CDR1 SEHNR and CDR2 FQNEAQ (reference sequence). In DNA form, the CDR3 reads TGTGCCAGCAGTCCCGGGAACTATGGCTACACCTTC. Translating it yields CASSPGNYGYTF. The full variable domain, its missing parts supplied by reference TRBV7-9 and TRBJ1-2, is DTGVSQNPRHKITKRGQNVTFRCDPISEHNRLYWYRQTLGQGPEFLTYFQNEAQLEKSRLLSDRFSAERPKGSFSTLEIQRTEQGDSAMYLCASSPGNYGYTFGSGTRLTVV.

V usage is TRBV2 and J usage is TRBJ1-1; D is unclear. Germline CDR1 and CDR2: SNHLY and FYNNEI. The CDR3 contains 15 residues. Trimming removed 5 bases from V and 1 base from J, with 14 bases in between. The CDR3 reads CASSPPAAWNTEAFF. CDR3 bases: TGTGCCAGCAGTCCCCCCGCGGCATGGAACACTGAAGCTTTCTTT.

This chain uses TRBV3-1 (or the pseudogene TRBV3-2) with TRBJ2-1; D unclear. Trimming shortened V by 2 bases and J by 5 bases, and 7 bases separated the two germline ends. CDR1 and CDR2 (germline): LGHDT, YNNKEL (reference sequence). This CDR3 contains 13 residues. The CDR3 coding sequence is TGTGCCAGCAGCCAAACCAGGAACAATGAGCAGTTCTTC. Protein sequence: CASSQTRNNEQFF.

This clone was seen only a few times. The chain couples TRBV6-6 to TRBJ2-7, with D tentatively TRBD2 (7 bases). CDR3 length: 17 residues. The germline V gene has CDR1 MNHNY and CDR2 SVGAGI (reference sequence). Trimming removed 5 bases at V and 4 bases at J, with 24 bases between. The chain's CDR3 is CASSPPLGGGTIYEQYF. For the CDR3, the DNA is TGTGCCAGCAGTCCACCTCTCGGGGGAGGGACAATATACGAGCAGTACTTC.

The chain combines TRBV7-2 with TRBJ1-2; no clear D gene. This CDR3 has 11 residues. Trimming left V 4 bases short and J 10 bases short, with 10 bases between. Germline-derived CDR1 and CDR2 are SGHTA and FQGNSA. CDR3 sequence reads: CASSSSFVYTF. As DNA, the CDR3 is TGTGCCAGCAGCTCGAGTTTTGTCTACACCTTC. The entire variable domain, with the rest obtained from reference TRBV7-2 and TRBJ1-2, is as follows: GAGVSQSPSNKVTEKGKDVELRCDPISGHTALYWYRQSLGQGLEFLIYFQGNSAPDKSGLPSDRFSAERTGGSVSTLTIQRTQQEDSAVYLCASSSSFVYTFGSGTRLTVV.

The genes are TRBV7-9 and TRBJ1-2; no reliable D call. This CDR3 contains 11 residues. V shed 5 bases and J shed 5 bases, with 6 bases lying between them. Germline lookup yields CDR1 SEHNR and CDR2 FQNEAQ (reference sequence). The CDR3 sequence: CASSPAYGYTF. The CDR3 nucleotides are TGTGCCAGCAGCCCCGCGTATGGCTACACCTTC.

The V gene is TRBV7-2, the J gene TRBJ1-3; D not certain. Germline V lookup: CDR1 SGHTA, CDR2 FQGNSA. The CDR3 is 15 amino acids. V lost 4 bases, J lost 0 bases, and 10 bases lay in between. Written as DNA, the CDR3 is TGTGCCAGCAGCTCCCAGATCCTCTCTGGAAACACCATATATTTT. Translation: CASSSQILSGNTIYF.

This chain connects TRBV18 to TRBJ2-7; 10 positions match TRBD2. CDR3 size: 15 residues. After removal of 5 bases from V and 2 bases from J, the junction contained 6 bases not matched to a gene. Germline V gives CDR1 KGHSH, CDR2 LQKENI. CDR3 region: CASSVTSGATYEQYF. The DNA for the CDR3 is TGTGCCAGCTCAGTCACTAGCGGGGCGACCTACGAGCAGTACTTC.

The rearrangement joins TRBV6-5 to TRBJ1-2; possible D gene TRBD1, 6 bases. Trimming shortened V by 6 bases and J by 4 bases, and 18 bases separated the two germline ends. The germline V gene encodes CDR1 MNHEY and CDR2 SVGAGI. This CDR3 contains 15 residues. In DNA, the CDR3 is TGTGCCAGCAGACAAAGACCCGACAGGTTCTATGGCTACACCTTC. Its translation: CASRQRPDRFYGYTF.